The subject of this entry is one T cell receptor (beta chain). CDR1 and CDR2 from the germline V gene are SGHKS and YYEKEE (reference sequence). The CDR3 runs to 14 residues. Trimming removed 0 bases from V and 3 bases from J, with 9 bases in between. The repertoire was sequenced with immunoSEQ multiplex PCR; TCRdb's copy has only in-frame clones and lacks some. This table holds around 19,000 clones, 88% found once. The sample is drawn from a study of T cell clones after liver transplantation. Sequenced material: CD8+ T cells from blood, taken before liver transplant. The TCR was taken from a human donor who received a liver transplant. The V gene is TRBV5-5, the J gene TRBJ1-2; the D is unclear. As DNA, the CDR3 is TGTGCCAGCAGCTTGGCCACCCGGGACTATGGCTACACCTTC. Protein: CASSLATRDYGYTF.